One and the same sample provided the 4 T cell receptor beta chains below, sequenced in a study of blood T cell repertoires in COVID-19. Produced via immunoSEQ multiplex PCR; TCRdb's table is partial and in-frame only. The sample holds about 23,000 clones, about 72% seen once. Sequenced: peripheral blood. These receptors originate from an elderly woman with acute or convalescent COVID-19.

This clone was seen a single time. The rearrangement uses TRBV2 and TRBJ1-2; 9 nucleotides agree with TRBD1. Trimming removed 1 base from V and 4 bases from J; junction bases left unmatched: 10. The CDR3 is made up of 17 amino acids. The germline V gene encodes CDR1 SNHLY and CDR2 FYNNEI. CDR3 sequence: CASSEGRGTGRSYGYTF. CDR3 nucleotide sequence: TGTGCCAGCAGTGAAGGGCGCGGGACAGGGAGGAGCTATGGCTACACCTTC.

This clone was picked up many times. V and J are TRBV3-1 (or the pseudogene TRBV3-2) and TRBJ2-7; D gene uncertain. Trimming pared 1 base from V and 3 bases from J, leaving 4 bases between. From germline, CDR1 is LGHDT and CDR2 YNNKEL (reference sequence). CDR3 length equals 12 residues. For the CDR3, the DNA is TGTGCCAGCAGCCAAGCCCTCTACGAGCAGTACTTC. Its protein is CASSQALYEQYF.

The J gene is TRBJ2-3, the V gene TRBV16; unclear D gene. The V gene's germline CDR1 is KGHSY and CDR2 FQNENV. This CDR3 region has 12 residues. With 3 bases removed from V and 5 bases from J, the gap between germline ends came to 6 bases. The CDR3 bases are TGTGCCAGCAGCCACGGGTTAGATACGCAGTATTTT. It is translated as CASSHGLDTQYF.

This clone appeared a single time. The V and J genes are TRBV2 and TRBJ2-7; D gene unclear. Per the germline V gene, CDR1 is SNHLY and CDR2 is FYNNEI. The V gene lost 7 bases and the J gene lost 7 bases, with 23 bases spanning the gap. This CDR3 spans 15 amino acids. The CDR3, as DNA: TGTGCCAGCACCCATGGGTGTGTATTCCCAGGAGAGCAGTACTTC. This sequence encodes CASTHGCVFPGEQYF.